A selection of T cell receptor beta chains follows, all from one sample in a study of blood T cell repertoires in COVID-19. Assay: immunoSEQ multiplex PCR; the TCRdb copy retains only in-frame clones and omits some. The sample includes over 70,000 clones, roughly 84% of them seen just once. Sequenced input: peripheral blood. The receptors stem from a human donor in a cohort sampled during active COVID-19. CDR3s include the opening cysteine and the closing phenylalanine or tryptophan. Each record gives: CDR3 DNA, CDR3 protein, CDR3 length, V gene, D gene, clone size, J gene. A D gene is named only where the DNA matches it firmly. The size field is filled for only some rows; it gives once, few, many or a size class.

CDR3 DNA: TGTGCCAGCAGCTCAGACAGGGTAAATCAGCCCCAGCATTTT; CDR3 protein: CASSSDRVNQPQHF; CDR3 length: 14; V gene: TRBV7-9; D gene: TRBD1; clone size: once; J gene: TRBJ1-5
CDR3 DNA: TGTGCCAGCAGTGTACTTCTGGACACTGAAGCTTTCTTT; CDR3 protein: CASSVLLDTEAFF; CDR3 length: 13; V gene: TRBV12-3/TRBV12-4; D gene: NA; clone size: NA; J gene: TRBJ1-1
CDR3 DNA: TGTGCCAGTAGTATTTCGTTGGAGCGGGGGGGCCGGGCCGGGGAGCTGTTTTTT; CDR3 protein: CASSISLERGGRAGELFF; CDR3 length: 18; V gene: TRBV19; D gene: TRBD2; clone size: NA; J gene: TRBJ2-2
CDR3 DNA: TGTGCCAGCACGCTGGCAGCGAACACCGGGGAGCTGTTTTTT; CDR3 protein: CASTLAANTGELFF; CDR3 length: 14; V gene: TRBV9; D gene: NA; clone size: NA; J gene: TRBJ2-2
CDR3 DNA: TGTGCCAGCAGTTCCGGGACTCTGAGTACGCAGTATTTT; CDR3 protein: CASSSGTLSTQYF; CDR3 length: 13; V gene: TRBV12-3/TRBV12-4; D gene: NA; clone size: once; J gene: TRBJ2-3
CDR3 DNA: TGTGCCAGCAGCTTAATGACTAGCGGGGGGACCGGGGAGCTGTTTTTT; CDR3 protein: CASSLMTSGGTGELFF; CDR3 length: 16; V gene: TRBV7-2; D gene: TRBD2; clone size: few; J gene: TRBJ2-2
CDR3 DNA: TGTGCCAGCAGTTTATTCGCGACCGGGTTTAATGAAAAACTGTTTTTT; CDR3 protein: CASSLFATGFNEKLFF; CDR3 length: 16; V gene: TRBV6-5; D gene: NA; clone size: NA; J gene: TRBJ1-4
CDR3 DNA: TGCGCCAGCAGCTTGGAAGGGGACTACGAGCAGTACTTC; CDR3 protein: CASSLEGDYEQYF; CDR3 length: 13; V gene: TRBV5-1; D gene: NA; clone size: NA; J gene: TRBJ2-7
CDR3 DNA: TGTGCCAGCAGTTCCTACCGACAGGGCGTGAATCAGCCCCAGCATTTT; CDR3 protein: CASSSYRQGVNQPQHF; CDR3 length: 16; V gene: TRBV27; D gene: TRBD1; clone size: NA; J gene: TRBJ1-5
CDR3 DNA: TGTGCCAGCAGTTTATACGGGGAGGGTCCCCAGCATTTT; CDR3 protein: CASSLYGEGPQHF; CDR3 length: 13; V gene: TRBV27; D gene: NA; clone size: NA; J gene: TRBJ1-5
CDR3 DNA: TGTGCCAGCAGCCAAGATCAGGCGCGCATGACCCAGTACTTC; CDR3 protein: CASSQDQARMTQYF; CDR3 length: 14; V gene: TRBV4-2; D gene: NA; clone size: NA; J gene: TRBJ2-5
CDR3 DNA: TGCAGCGCGGGACAGGGGATCACTGAAGCTTTCTTT; CDR3 protein: CSAGQGITEAFF; CDR3 length: 12; V gene: TRBV29-1; D gene: TRBD1; clone size: few; J gene: TRBJ1-1